This T cell receptor beta chain is drawn from a study of response to subunit inactivated influenza vaccine. TCRdb ran MiXCR on the RT-PCR reads and lists one entry per CDR3 protein. The table lists about 830,000 distinct CDR3 sequences, approximately 18% of them singletons. This clonotype occurred a few times. The V gene's germline CDR1 is LGHNA and CDR2 YNFKEQ. V lost 0 bases and J lost 5; bases outside the gene matches: 7. The CDR3 is 17 amino acids. Sequencing used PBMCs from blood, obtained approximately 5 days after vaccination. The source of this sequence is a man aged 50-60 years who received an inactivated influenza vaccine. J is TRBJ2-3 and V is TRBV4-2; TRBD2 matches 11 bases. In DNA form, the CDR3 reads TGTGCCAGCAGCCAAGAGTTAGGGACTAGCGGACAAGATACGCAGTATTTT. This encodes CASSQELGTSGQDTQYF.